This T cell receptor (beta chain) was found in a study of cytomegalovirus exposure and HLA in healthy donors. In the study overall: Of about 400 genotyped donors, around 76% clustered with self-reported Caucasian donors.

With 4 bases clipped from V and 0 bases from J, the junction kept 6 bases outside the gene matches. The germline gives CDR1 SGDLS, CDR2 YYNGEE. The CDR3 is 16 residues long. PCR used 60 Vbeta primers and 13 Jbeta primers. Using immunoSEQ multiplex PCR, the repertoire was profiled, and TCRdb retains in-frame clones only, with some absent. The repertoire includes approximately 52,000 clones, about 67% of them detected once, and about 35% sits in the top ten. The sequence came from a man aged 40-49 years in good health and CMV-seropositive. Sequencing was performed on PBMCs. This chain joins TRBV9 and TRBJ2-1; 8 bases fit TRBD1. As DNA, the CDR3 is TGTGCCAGCAGCCCTCGGACAGGGAACTCCTACAATGAGCAGTTCTTC. Encoded protein: CASSPRTGNSYNEQFF.